This TCR beta chain was documented in a study of OX40 agonist ivuxolimab in advanced cancers. Across the whole study: Of mixed ages from 23 to 79 and averaging approximately 60 years, the group was more than 65% male.

Clones were sequenced by immunoSEQ multiplex PCR, and TCRdb holds only the in-frame ones, with some missing. The data contain 130,000 or so clones, 90% of them seen just once; the ten biggest clones take up 0.85% to 1.4%. Trimming shortened V by 3 bases and J by 4 bases, and 7 bases separated the two germline ends. This CDR3 is built from 13 residues. Germline CDR1 MDHEN, CDR2 SYDVKM. This material consisted of CD4+ or CD8+ T cells sorted from blood, taken in a trial of the OX40 agonist ivuxolimab. This receptor was taken from an adult with an advanced solid tumor such as melanoma, head and neck, liver or kidney cancer. V and J are TRBV28 and TRBJ1-5; D is unclear. The CDR3 loop is CASSFTGNQPQHF. The CDR3 DNA reads as TGTGCCAGCAGTTTTACGGGGAATCAGCCCCAGCATTTT.